Listed here are 16 T cell receptor beta chains from one sample, sequenced in a study of T cells after yellow fever vaccination. Each CDR3 protein gets one entry after TCRdb re-called the 5' RACE reads with MiXCR. Seen here are fewer than 450,000 distinct CDR3 sequences, around 3.9% observed once, and the top ten hold 20% to 25%. Here the sequenced sample was PBMCs, taken 5 days after the yellow fever booster vaccination. Every receptor here comes from a young man who received the YFV17D yellow fever vaccine.

In this sample, this clonotype turned up a few times. One junction end disagrees with the germline gene, perhaps due to a read error. The V gene is TRBV6-6, the J gene TRBJ2-1; the match to TRBD1 covers 9 bases. Germline V gene lookup returns CDR1 MNHNY and CDR2 SVGAGI (reference sequence). The CDR3 is 11 residues long. CDR3 sequence reads: CASRVGTGKIF. The CDR3 DNA follows: TGTGCCAGCAGGGTAGGGACAGGGAAGATCTTC.

This clonotype was counted at least ten times. The chain links TRBV7-9 to TRBJ2-7; weak D call: TRBD1 (6 bases). This CDR3 has 15 amino acids. Germline values: CDR1 SEHNR, CDR2 FQNEAQ (reference sequence). Trimming took off 5 bases at V and 5 bases at J, with 19 bases between the two ends. The CDR3 loop reads CASSLLVAGVDEQYV. As DNA, the CDR3 is TGTGCCAGCAGCCTTTTGGTAGCAGGGGTGGACGAGCAGTACGTC.

This clonotype was detected many times. This chain joins TRBV20-1 and TRBJ1-4; 9 nucleotides line up with TRBD1. From germline, CDR1 is DFQATT and CDR2 SNEGSKA (reference sequence). After removal of 2 bases from V and 5 bases from J, the junction contained 3 bases not matched to a gene. The CDR3 loop spans 14 amino acids. The CDR3: CSARPGQGNEKLFF. Written as DNA, the CDR3 is TGCAGTGCTAGACCCGGACAGGGGAATGAAAAACTGTTTTTT.

The sample holds a few counts of this clonotype. The chain carries TRBV7-2 and TRBJ2-4; 8 positions match TRBD2. J gave up 7 bases and V 5 bases, and 7 bases lay outside the gene matches. Germline V lookup: CDR1 SGHTA, CDR2 FQGNSA. There are 14 residues in the CDR3. The CDR3 DNA sequence: TGTGCCAGCAGCCGTCGGGGGGGCCGGAACATTCAGTACTTC. Amino acids: CASSRRGGRNIQYF.

CDR3 in DNA: TGTGCCAGCAGTTCATCAAGGCGGCAAGAGACCCAGTACTTC. Its protein product is CASSSSRRQETQYF. This chain links TRBV6-6 with TRBJ2-5; D is uncertain. The CDR3 has 14 residues. V lost 4 bases and J 2 bases, leaving 11 bases between the germline ends. Germline lookup yields CDR1 MNHNY and CDR2 SVGAGI (reference sequence).

This clonotype has just a few counts. The chain links TRBV27 to TRBJ2-3; TRBD1 might be the D (5 bases). The CDR3 spans 13 residues. Germline CDR1 MNHEY, CDR2 SMNVEV (reference sequence). V lost 7 bases, J lost 4 bases, and 12 bases lay in between. DNA of the CDR3: TGTGCCAGCAAAAGGGGCCCGGCAGATACGCAGTATTTT. Its translation is CASKRGPADTQYF.

This clonotype was recorded many times. V usage is TRBV6-6 and J usage is TRBJ1-5; 7 bases align to TRBD1. This CDR3 has 15 amino acids. V trimming: 6 bases; J trimming: 2 bases; junction bases outside the gene matches: 7. Germline CDR1 MNHNY, CDR2 SVGAGI (reference sequence). CDR3 DNA sequence: TGTGCCAGCAGCACGGACAGGAGGGGCAATCAGCCCCAGCATTTT. This sequence encodes CASSTDRRGNQPQHF.

As DNA, the CDR3 is TGCAGCGTTGAGCTGGGGAGCTCGGAGTCCTACGAGCAGTACTTC. Translating it yields CSVELGSSESYEQYF. The rearrangement joins TRBV29-1 to TRBJ2-7, with D possibly TRBD2 on 5 matching bases. The V end was cut by 3 bases, the J end by 1 base, with 16 bases between. The CDR3 length is 15 residues. Germline CDR1 reads SQVTM; CDR2 reads ANQGSEA.

The CDR3 reads CASSPPSQGGREQYF. The CDR3, as DNA: TGTGCCAGCTCACCGCCGTCCCAGGGGGGTCGCGAGCAGTACTTC. The chain joins TRBV18 to TRBJ2-7, with D perhaps matching TRBD1 (7 bases). V lost 3 bases, J lost 6 bases, and 18 bases lay in between. Germline V lookup: CDR1 KGHSH, CDR2 LQKENI. This CDR3 has 15 amino acids.

The J gene is TRBJ2-3, the V gene TRBV7-3; 11 bases agree with TRBD1. The CDR3 totals 14 residues. Trimming removed 8 bases from V and 0 bases from J; junction bases left unmatched: 1. The germline V gene has CDR1 SGHTA and CDR2 FQGTGA. The CDR3, as DNA: TGTGCCAGCGGACAGGGGGCCAGCACAGATACGCAGTATTTT. Translation: CASGQGASTDTQYF.

This clonotype appeared a single time. The genes are TRBV28 and TRBJ1-2; D perhaps matches TRBD1 (6 bases). CDR1 is MDHEN and CDR2 is SYDVKM in the germline V gene. The CDR3 runs 12 residues. The V gene lost 6 bases and the J gene lost 7 bases, with 12 bases spanning the gap. CDR3 residues: CASRIGTSGYTF. CDR3 DNA: TGTGCCAGCAGGATCGGGACATCTGGCTACACCTTC.

The chain has TRBV27 and TRBJ2-7, with D unclear. The CDR3 loop spans 14 amino acids. In germline, CDR1 is MNHEY, CDR2 SMNVEV (reference sequence). V was shortened by 4 bases and J by 0 bases, with 10 bases between the two germline ends. CDR3 nucleotides: TGTGCCAGCAGTTCAAGGGCAACCTCCTACGAGCAGTACTTC. It specifies CASSSRATSYEQYF.

The chain couples TRBV6-1 to TRBJ1-1, with TRBD1 as a possible D gene (5 bases). V was shortened by 6 bases and J by 0 bases, with 8 bases between the two germline ends. From germline, CDR1 is MNHNS and CDR2 SASEGT. CDR3 size: 13 residues. CDR3 coding DNA: TGTGCCAGCAGGGACATATTGAACACTGAAGCTTTCTTT. Amino acid sequence: CASRDILNTEAFF.

The table lists this clonotype with a few counts. The rearrangement uses TRBV14 and TRBJ2-1; 7 bases align to TRBD1. Germline V gene sequence: CDR1 SGHDN, CDR2 FVKESK. Trimming at V came to 4 bases and at J to 4 bases, leaving 10 bases not matched to a gene. The length of the CDR3 is 16 residues. CDR3 DNA sequence: TGTGCCAGCAGCCTCTTTAGGGACAGCGATTACAATGAGCAGTTCTTC. Protein: CASSLFRDSDYNEQFF. Combining the CDR3 with reference TRBV14 and TRBJ2-1 gives the whole variable domain EAGVTQFPSHSVIEKGQTVTLRCDPISGHDNLYWYRRVMGKEIKFLLHFVKESKQDESGMPNNRFLAERTGGTYSTLKVQPAELEDSGVYFCASSLFRDSDYNEQFFGPGTRLTVL.

This clonotype was found a few times. The chain uses TRBV10-3 and TRBJ1-2, with D unresolved. V dropped 3 bases and J dropped 2 bases, with 22 bases sitting between them. Germline V gives CDR1 ENHRY, CDR2 SYGVKD. This CDR3 spans 18 amino acids. Here the CDR3 reads CAISDPGGRANPNYGYTF. DNA of the CDR3: TGTGCCATCAGTGACCCCGGCGGTAGGGCAAACCCGAACTATGGCTACACCTTC.

CDR3 in amino acids: CASSSPSGGGADTQYF. The CDR3 bases are TGTGCCAGCAGCTCCCCCAGCGGGGGGGGGGCAGATACGCAGTATTTT. V and J are TRBV6-6 and TRBJ2-3, with 10 bases identical to TRBD2. CDR1 and CDR2 from the germline V gene are MNHNY and SVGAGI (reference sequence). The CDR3 runs to 16 residues. V dropped 6 bases and J dropped 4; count of bases not matched to a gene: 10.